What follows is one T cell receptor (beta chain) and its context. Method: immunoSEQ multiplex PCR; TCRdb's copy keeps in-frame clones and lacks some. The sample gives approximately 300,000 clones, nearly 90% of which show up once; around 9% is in the top ten. The data belong to a study of blood T cell repertoires in COVID-19. The CDR3 is made up of 13 amino acids. The ends were cut back, 5 bases at V and 3 bases at J, with 8 bases in the middle. Germline V gene data show CDR1 as KGHDR and CDR2 as SFDVKD. For recovered donors of Cohort 3, there were two negative PCRs, clearance, or symptom resolution. The clonotype was recovered from a woman younger than 45 who had recovered from COVID-19. The V gene is TRBV24-1, the J gene TRBJ2-3; tentatively, D is TRBD1 (5 bases). The material sequenced was PBMCs or T cells enriched from blood (not recorded which). Here the CDR3 reads CATSGQGTDTQYF. In DNA form, the CDR3 reads TGTGCCACCAGTGGCCAGGGTACAGATACGCAGTATTTT.